This is a list of T cell receptor beta chains from one sample in a study of radiation and T cells in renal cell carcinoma. The repertoire was sequenced with immunoSEQ multiplex PCR; TCRdb's copy has only in-frame clones and lacks some. The sample comprises 100,000 to 150,000 clones, around 80% of which are singletons, and about 5.3% rests with the top ten. The sequencing here drew on blood, taken from a patient whose treatment included radiotherapy and nephrectomy. These TCRs come from a man aged 45-65 years with renal cell carcinoma. The CDR3 runs from the conserved cysteine through the conserved F or W. Fields, in order: D gene, clone size, J gene, V gene, CDR3 protein, CDR3 DNA. The D gene is left open where the match is weak. Not every row has a clone size; where given, it reads once, few, many or a size class.

D: -; size: few; J: TRBJ1-1; V: TRBV30; CDR3: CAWTPRRSGAVNTEAFF; DNA: TGTGCCTGGACCCCCCGCCGAAGCGGGGCAGTGAACACTGAAGCTTTCTTT
D: TRBD2; size: -; J: TRBJ2-7; V: TRBV19; CDR3: CASSPREGSYEQYF; DNA: TGTGCCAGTAGTCCAAGGGAGGGATCCTACGAGCAGTACTTC
D: TRBD1; size: -; J: TRBJ1-2; V: TRBV28; CDR3: CASSLYRDRDHGYTF; DNA: TGTGCCAGCAGTTTATACCGGGACAGGGACCATGGCTACACCTTC
D: -; size: -; J: TRBJ1-5; V: TRBV6-6; CDR3: CASSYPLAGSSQPQHF; DNA: TGTGCCAGCAGTTACCCCCTCGCAGGGTCCAGTCAGCCCCAGCATTTT
D: -; size: -; J: TRBJ1-6; V: TRBV6-5; CDR3: CASKDGNDNSPLHF; DNA: TGTGCCAGCAAGGACGGAAACGATAATTCACCCCTCCACTTT
D: -; size: many; J: TRBJ1-1; V: TRBV2; CDR3: CASSEGRVGAEAFF; DNA: TGTGCCAGCAGTGAGGGTAGAGTGGGAGCAGAAGCTTTCTTT
D: -; size: -; J: TRBJ1-2; V: TRBV2; CDR3: CASSERGFYGYTF; DNA: TGTGCCAGCAGTGAACGGGGGTTCTATGGCTACACCTTC
D: -; size: -; J: TRBJ1-6; V: TRBV11-2; CDR3: CASSWGGWGDSPLHF; DNA: TGTGCCAGCAGCTGGGGCGGCTGGGGGGACTCACCCCTCCACTTT
D: TRBD2; size: -; J: TRBJ2-2; V: TRBV7-3; CDR3: CASSRTSGNTGELFF; DNA: TGTGCCAGCAGCCGTACTAGCGGAAACACCGGGGAGCTGTTTTTT
D: -; size: -; J: TRBJ2-7; V: TRBV29-1; CDR3: CSVEEGGQWPYEQYF; DNA: TGCAGCGTTGAAGAAGGGGGACAATGGCCCTACGAGCAGTACTTC
D: -; size: -; J: TRBJ1-2; V: TRBV7-9; CDR3: CASSLDHFNYGYTF; DNA: TGTGCCAGCAGTCTAGACCACTTCAACTATGGCTACACCTTC
D: -; size: -; J: TRBJ1-2; V: TRBV6-5; CDR3: CAVRATNRYGYTF; DNA: TGTGCTGTCAGGGCAACGAACAGATATGGCTACACCTTC
D: -; size: -; J: TRBJ1-5; V: TRBV25-1; CDR3: CASSEAGGSHQPQHF; DNA: TGTGCCAGCAGTGAAGCCGGCGGATCTCATCAGCCCCAGCATTTT
D: -; size: -; J: TRBJ2-7; V: TRBV11-2; CDR3: CASSSTTGAYEQYF; DNA: TGTGCCAGCAGCTCCACCACAGGAGCCTACGAGCAGTACTTC
D: -; size: -; J: TRBJ1-1; V: TRBV30; CDR3: CAWSAHNLVGTEAFF; DNA: TGTGCCTGGAGTGCCCATAATCTAGTTGGAACTGAAGCTTTCTTT
D: -; size: -; J: TRBJ2-5; V: TRBV7-9; CDR3: CASSPPNLQETQYF; DNA: TGTGCCAGCAGCCCACCGAATCTCCAAGAGACCCAGTACTTC
D: TRBD2; size: -; J: TRBJ2-3; V: TRBV7-9; CDR3: CASSPQRGYTDTQYF; DNA: TGTGCCAGCAGCCCACAGCGGGGGTACACAGATACGCAGTATTTT
D: -; size: -; J: TRBJ1-5; V: TRBV7-9; CDR3: CASSLIGGNQPQHF; DNA: TGTGCCAGCAGCTTAATCGGGGGCAATCAGCCCCAGCATTTT
D: -; size: -; J: TRBJ2-2; V: TRBV5-5; CDR3: CASSFVDTGELFF; DNA: TGTGCCAGCAGCTTTGTAGACACCGGGGAGCTGTTTTTT
D: -; size: -; J: TRBJ2-7; V: TRBV5-1; CDR3: CASSQRTPFSSEQYF; DNA: TGCGCCAGCAGCCAACGGACTCCCTTCTCTTCCGAGCAGTACTTC
D: -; size: -; J: TRBJ2-7; V: TRBV5-4; CDR3: CASSLVDSYEQYF; DNA: TGTGCCAGCAGCTTGGTGGACAGCTACGAGCAGTACTTC
D: -; size: -; J: TRBJ2-7; V: TRBV28; CDR3: CASSLRAGEQYF; DNA: TGTGCCAGCAGTTTGAGGGCTGGCGAGCAGTACTTC
D: TRBD2; size: -; J: TRBJ2-7; V: TRBV7-8; CDR3: CASSSSGGAYEQYF; DNA: TGTGCCAGCAGCTCTAGCGGGGGTGCCTACGAGCAGTACTTC
D: TRBD2; size: -; J: TRBJ2-2; V: TRBV5-1; CDR3: CASSSYHYKTSGRGTGELFF; DNA: TGCGCCAGCAGCTCCTACCACTATAAGACTAGCGGGAGGGGCACCGGGGAGCTGTTTTTT
D: -; size: -; J: TRBJ2-3; V: TRBV28; CDR3: CASNYGGRGTDTQYF; DNA: TGTGCCAGCAATTACGGAGGGCGGGGCACAGATACGCAGTATTTT
D: TRBD1; size: -; J: TRBJ1-1; V: TRBV5-1; CDR3: CASSLVIRGPEAFF; DNA: TGCGCCAGCAGCTTGGTAATAAGGGGGCCTGAAGCTTTCTTT
D: TRBD2; size: -; J: TRBJ2-7; V: TRBV11-2; CDR3: CASSRGPSAGGSYEQYF; DNA: TGTGCCAGCAGCAGAGGGCCATCAGCGGGGGGCTCCTACGAGCAGTACTTC
D: -; size: once; J: TRBJ1-2; V: TRBV30; CDR3: CAWSVQGDGYTF; DNA: TGTGCCTGGAGTGTTCAGGGAGATGGCTACACCTTC
D: TRBD2; size: -; J: TRBJ2-1; V: TRBV11-2; CDR3: CASSLRLAGDWDEQFF; DNA: TGTGCCAGCAGCCTTCGACTAGCGGGAGACTGGGATGAGCAGTTCTTC